Each of the 12 T cell receptor beta chains below was sequenced from the same sample in a study of shared clonotypes between healthy human individuals. The method was immunoSEQ multiplex PCR; TCRdb's version includes in-frame clones alone and lacks a portion of them. The sample yields approximately 340,000 clones, less than 85% seen once. Sequencing used memory CD4+ T cells sorted from blood. The sample's subset: CD45RA-negative fraction. All receptors come from a man younger than 45 in good health.

This chain links TRBV9 with TRBJ2-2; no clear D. Trimming took off 0 bases at V and 4 bases at J, with 4 bases between the two ends. Germline-derived CDR1 and CDR2 are SGDLS and YYNGEE. This CDR3 comprises 13 residues. This chain's CDR3 is CASSVEPTGELFF. CDR3 sequence (DNA): TGTGCCAGCAGCGTAGAGCCCACCGGGGAGCTGTTTTTT.

At least ten counts were recorded for this clone. The rearrangement joins TRBV5-1 to TRBJ2-7, with 10 nucleotides matching TRBD2. Germline V gene sequence: CDR1 SGHRS, CDR2 YFSETQ. J gave up 6 bases and V 2 bases, and 8 bases lay outside the gene matches. The length of the CDR3 is 15 residues. CDR3 loop: CASSFASGSGGEQYF. The CDR3 DNA is TGCGCCAGCAGCTTTGCTAGCGGGAGCGGGGGCGAGCAGTACTTC.

The CDR3 reads CAWSVKFFNEPGNEQFF. For the CDR3, the DNA is TGTGCCTGGAGTGTTAAGTTTTTCAACGAGCCTGGCAATGAGCAGTTCTTC. This chain uses TRBV30 with TRBJ2-1; no clear D. With 0 bases removed from V and 6 bases from J, the gap between germline ends came to 21 bases. This CDR3 comprises 17 residues. CDR1 is GTSNPN, CDR2 SVGIG, per germline (reference sequence).

J is TRBJ2-7 and V is TRBV10-1; D unresolved. Trimming pared 3 bases from V and 0 bases from J, leaving 3 bases between. The germline V gene has CDR1 WNHNN and CDR2 SYGVQD (reference sequence). This CDR3 has 12 amino acids. This chain's CDR3 is CASSDNSYEQYF. The CDR3 DNA reads TGCGCCAGCAGTGACAACTCCTACGAGCAGTACTTC.

The genes are TRBV7-3 and TRBJ1-5; D gene ambiguous. CDR1 and CDR2 (germline): SGHTA, FQGTGA. The CDR3 runs 13 residues. V lost 0 bases, J lost 8 bases, and 8 bases lay in between. The CDR3 region is CASSLTWEEPQHF. CDR3 DNA sequence: TGTGCCAGCAGCTTAACCTGGGAAGAGCCCCAGCATTTT.

There are a few counts of this clone. The CDR3 here is CASSLSLRPNTEAFF. CDR3 in DNA: TGTGCCAGCAGCTTGTCTTTACGGCCGAACACTGAAGCTTTCTTT. This chain links TRBV5-6 with TRBJ1-1; no reliable D call. This CDR3 region has 15 residues. CDR1 is SGHDT and CDR2 is YYEEEE in the germline V gene. V gave up 1 base and J gave up 1 base, with 11 bases separating them. The complete variable domain, with remaining parts taken from reference TRBV5-6 and TRBJ1-1, reads DAGVTQSPTHLIKTRGQQVTLRCSPKSGHDTVSWYQQALGQGPQFIFQYYEEEERQRGNFPDRFSGHQFPNYSSELNVNALLLGDSALYLCASSLSLRPNTEAFFGQGTRLTVV.

This sequence joins TRBV5-5 and TRBJ2-1; possibly TRBD1 or TRBD2 for D (6 bases each). V was trimmed by 6 bases and J by 5 bases, leaving 18 bases between them. The V gene's germline CDR1 is SGHKS and CDR2 YYEKEE (reference sequence). The CDR3 has 15 residues. The CDR3 loop reads CASTLGGSLNNEQFF. The CDR3 coding sequence is TGTGCCAGCACCTTAGGGGGGAGTCTGAACAATGAGCAGTTCTTC.

Of note for this clone: A much larger clone lies a single base off, so this may be a read error. V and J are TRBV9 and TRBJ2-7, with D possibly being TRBD1 (6 bases). V was pared by 4 bases and J by 2 bases, with 13 bases between. CDR3 length: 14 amino acids. Germline values: CDR1 SGDLS, CDR2 YYNGEE. The CDR3 loop reads CASSPQGAPYEQYF. The CDR3 nucleotides are TGTGCCAGCAGCCCACAGGGTGCCCCCTACGAGCAGTACTTC.

This chain uses TRBV5-1 with TRBJ2-2; D tentatively fits TRBD1 or TRBD2 (6 bases each). The CDR3 sequence is 17 residues long. The V and J ends lost 1 base and 4 bases respectively, with 17 bases between them. Germline values: CDR1 SGHRS, CDR2 YFSETQ. The CDR3 region has the DNA TGCGCCAGCAGCTTGCTCGCGGGACATTCGGCCACCGGGGAGCTGTTTTTT. It is translated as CASSLLAGHSATGELFF.

This clone has just a few counts. DNA of the CDR3: TGTGCCAGCAGCGTAGTTAGGGCTCGCACAGATACGCAGTATTTT. It codes for CASSVVRARTDTQYF. The V gene is TRBV9, the J gene TRBJ2-3; D unresolved. Germline loops: CDR1 SGDLS, CDR2 YYNGEE. The V end was cut by 0 bases, the J end by 1 base, with 9 bases between. The CDR3 extends over 15 amino acids.

In this sample, this clone turned up a few times. The chain has TRBV7-6 and TRBJ2-2, with 8 nucleotides matching TRBD2. The CDR3 runs 17 residues. Germline-derived CDR1 and CDR2 are SGHVS and FNYEAQ. Trimming at V came to 5 bases and at J to 3 bases, leaving 11 bases not matched to a gene. CDR3 in amino acids: CASSPISSGSHTGELFF. For the CDR3, the DNA is TGTGCCAGCAGCCCGATTTCCAGCGGGAGTCACACCGGGGAGCTGTTTTTT.

The J gene is TRBJ1-1, the V gene TRBV29-1; D remains ambiguous. V lost 7 bases and J 1 base, leaving 10 bases between the germline ends. Germline assignment: CDR1 SQVTM and CDR2 ANQGSEA. The CDR3 covers 12 residues. CDR3 loop: CSASNSNTEAFF. The CDR3 DNA follows: TGCAGCGCGTCAAACTCGAACACTGAAGCTTTCTTT. The whole variable domain, filled in from reference TRBV29-1 and TRBJ1-1, reads SAVISQKPSRDICQRGTSLTIQCQVDSQVTMMFWYRQQPGQSLTLIATANQGSEATYESGFVIDKFPISRPNLTFSTLTVSNMSPEDSSIYLCSASNSNTEAFFGQGTRLTVV.